This passage covers 18 T cell receptor beta chains from one sample sequenced in a study of regulatory T cells in long-lasting Graves disease. The TCR beta library used iRepertoire HTBI primers with Arm-PCR amplification of CDR3. Each CDR3 protein gets one entry after TCRdb re-called the multiplex PCR reads with MiXCR. The sample yields approximately 470,000 distinct CDR3 sequences, about 17% seen once. This sample's time point: newly diagnosed GD, antithyroid drugs for less than 3 months. Extracted PBMC RNA gave rise to the TCR library. This same sample was also part of a study on T cells in Graves' hyperthyroidism and ophthalmopathy.

Sample: peripheral blood mononuclear cells (PBMCs), taken at new diagnosis, from a patient treated with antithyroid drugs. These receptors all stem from a man aged 35 to 55 with Graves disease.

Turning to this clonotype: This could be a read error, since a much larger clone is one nucleotide away. The chain couples TRBV2 to TRBJ2-2; D gene unclear. Trimming left V 8 bases short and J 5 bases short, with 15 bases between. CDR3 length: 14 residues. Looked up from germline, CDR1 is SNHLY and CDR2 is FYNNEI. The CDR3 coding sequence is TGTGCCAGCGGCGGTCTGAGGCGGACCGGGGAGCTGTTTTTT. Protein: CASGGLRRTGELFF. The full variable domain, its missing parts supplied by reference TRBV2 and TRBJ2-2, is EPEVTQTPSHQVTQMGQEVILRCVPISNHLYFYWYRQILGQKVEFLVSFYNNEISEKSEIFDDQFSVERPDGSNFTLKIRSTKLEDSAMYFCASGGLRRTGELFFGEGSRLTVL.

Many counts were recorded for this clonotype. The chain couples TRBV5-1 to TRBJ2-2; the D is unclear. Germline V gene lookup returns CDR1 SGHRS and CDR2 YFSETQ. V was pared by 5 bases and J by 3 bases, with 11 bases between. The CDR3 has 14 amino acids. The CDR3 protein is CASRPGSHTGELFF. CDR3 DNA sequence: TGCGCCAGCAGGCCCGGATCCCACACCGGGGAGCTGTTTTTT.

This clonotype was observed at least ten times. The chain uses TRBV28 and TRBJ1-5; 7 bases map to TRBD1. Germline CDR1 MDHEN, CDR2 SYDVKM. This CDR3 has 15 residues. The V and J ends lost 4 bases and 4 bases, in that order; junction bases with no gene match: 7. CDR3 sequence: CASSSQGRFNQPQHF. The CDR3, as DNA: TGTGCCAGCAGTTCACAGGGGAGGTTTAATCAGCCCCAGCATTTT.

This sequence joins TRBV29-1 and TRBJ2-5; D might be TRBD2 (5 bases). This CDR3 spans 13 amino acids. V shed 4 bases and J shed 4 bases, with 13 bases lying between them. Germline-derived CDR1 and CDR2 are SQVTM and ANQGSEA. CDR3 in amino acids: CSVGGLGRETQYF. The CDR3 DNA is TGCAGCGTTGGCGGGTTGGGCAGAGAGACCCAGTACTTC. The variable domain in full, with the rest retrieved from reference TRBV29-1 and TRBJ2-5, is SAVISQKPSRDICQRGTSLTIQCQVDSQVTMMFWYRQQPGQSLTLIATANQGSEATYESGFVIDKFPISRPNLTFSTLTVSNMSPEDSSIYLCSVGGLGRETQYFGPGTRLLVL.

This clonotype was seen more than once but under ten times. The chain carries TRBV2 and TRBJ1-1; D is uncertain. V lost 7 bases and J lost 1, with 7 bases in between. CDR1 SNHLY and CDR2 FYNNEI come from the germline V gene. CDR3 size: 12 residues. The CDR3 DNA is TGTGCCAGCATGGAGTGGAACACTGAAGCTTTCTTT. Its protein is CASMEWNTEAFF.

The V and J genes are TRBV5-1 and TRBJ1-4, with unresolved D. The length of the CDR3 is 12 residues. Germline V CDR1 and CDR2: SGHRS, YFSETQ. V shed 2 bases and J shed 8 bases, with 7 bases lying between them. The CDR3 spells CASSFEAEKLFF. The CDR3 nucleotides are TGCGCCAGCAGCTTTGAAGCCGAAAAACTGTTTTTT.

This clonotype was recorded many times. This chain joins TRBV5-1 and TRBJ1-1; no clear D gene. The CDR3 totals 13 residues. The ends were cut back, 3 bases at V and 0 bases at J, with 6 bases in the middle. CDR1 and CDR2 from the germline V gene are SGHRS and YFSETQ. CDR3 DNA: TGCGCCAGCAGCTCAGGTATGAACACTGAAGCTTTCTTT. Translation: CASSSGMNTEAFF.

V is TRBV11-3 and J is TRBJ2-2; D is unclear. V was trimmed by 0 bases and J by 5 bases, leaving 19 bases between them. Germline loops: CDR1 SGHNT, CDR2 YENEEA. The CDR3 has 18 amino acids. CDR3 bases: TGTGCCAGCAGCTTAGATCTCGGGTGGGGATCCGGTACCGGGGAGCTGTTTTTT. Translating gives CASSLDLGWGSGTGELFF.

This clonotype has a count of ten or more. This rearrangement joins TRBV7-8 to TRBJ1-1; possibly TRBD1 for D (5 bases). The CDR3 is 14 residues long. Germline CDR1 reads SGHVS; CDR2 reads FQNEAQ. V was shortened by 5 bases and J by 1 base, with 11 bases between the two germline ends. The DNA of the CDR3 is TGTGCCAGCAGCCTTCAGACAGCGAACACTGAAGCTTTCTTT. It codes for CASSLQTANTEAFF.

V is TRBV5-4 and J is TRBJ2-6, with 7 bases matching TRBD2. The CDR3 has 17 amino acids. Unmatched junction bases numbered 6, after V lost 3 bases and J lost 0 bases. Germline-derived CDR1 and CDR2 are SGHNT and YYREEE (reference sequence). The CDR3 protein is CASSSGGESSGANVLTF. As DNA, the CDR3 is TGTGCCAGCAGCTCGGGGGGAGAGAGCTCTGGGGCCAACGTCCTGACTTTC.

This clonotype was seen repeatedly, ten times or more. The chain combines TRBV5-1 with TRBJ2-1, with 9 bases matching TRBD2. The V and J ends lost 3 bases and 8 bases, in that order; junction bases with no gene match: 9. CDR1 is SGHRS and CDR2 is YFSETQ in the germline V gene. The CDR3 consists of 15 residues. In DNA, the CDR3 is TGCGCCAGCAGCTCCCTAGCGGGAAAAAGGCATGAGCAGTTCTTC. Translating it yields CASSSLAGKRHEQFF.

The rearrangement joins TRBV20-1 to TRBJ2-7, with D perhaps matching TRBD2 (7 bases). The V end was cut by 1 base, the J end by 3 bases, with 10 bases between. CDR3 length: 13 amino acids. CDR1 and CDR2 (germline): DFQATT, SNEGSKA (reference sequence). CDR3 coding DNA: TGCAGTGCTAGAGGAGGGGGGGGCTACGAGCAGTACTTC. Translation: CSARGGGGYEQYF.

Ten or more counts support this clonotype. The genes are TRBV29-1 and TRBJ2-1; 13 bases are a match to TRBD2. V gave up 2 bases and J gave up 9 bases; unmatched junction bases: 4. The germline V gene encodes CDR1 SQVTM and CDR2 ANQGSEA. The CDR3 covers 14 residues. CDR3 protein: CSVETSGRAGEQFF. As DNA, the CDR3 is TGCAGCGTTGAAACTAGCGGGAGGGCCGGTGAGCAGTTCTTC.

The chain uses TRBV20-1 and TRBJ1-2; D unclear. CDR1 DFQATT and CDR2 SNEGSKA come from the germline V gene (reference sequence). CDR3 length: 13 amino acids. Between the trimmed V and J ends, which lost 6 bases and 4 bases, there was a span of 15 bases. CDR3 sequence (DNA): TGCAGTGCCCAGAAAGGGTTGGGCTATGGCTACACCTTC. This translates into CSAQKGLGYGYTF.

This clonotype was detected many times. V is TRBV5-1 and J is TRBJ1-1; 8 bases map to TRBD1. The trim removed 4 bases at V and 3 bases at J, leaving 5 bases unmatched. The germline V gene encodes CDR1 SGHRS and CDR2 YFSETQ. The CDR3 runs to 14 residues. The CDR3 bases are TGCGCCAGCAGCCGACAGGGGTTCGACACTGAAGCTTTCTTT. This translates into CASSRQGFDTEAFF.

This clonotype was detected ten times or more. The genes are TRBV20-1 and TRBJ2-7; possibly TRBD1 or TRBD2 for D (6 bases each). This CDR3 is 15 amino acids long. Deletions cut 6 bases from V and 1 base from J, with 19 bases between. In germline, CDR1 is DFQATT, CDR2 SNEGSKA (reference sequence). CDR3 protein: CSAQTRGDGSYEQYF. Here the CDR3 DNA reads TGCAGTGCCCAAACGAGGGGGGACGGGTCCTACGAGCAGTACTTC.

This clonotype was counted a few times. The genes are TRBV5-1 and TRBJ1-6; TRBD1 might be the D (6 bases). Germline-derived CDR1 and CDR2 are SGHRS and YFSETQ. The CDR3 spans 15 residues. With 1 base removed from V and 7 bases from J, the gap between germline ends came to 12 bases. CDR3 DNA: TGCGCCAGCAGCTTGTTAGCCCAGGGGAATTCACCCCTCCACTTT. It translates to CASSLLAQGNSPLHF.

Notes on this clonotype: The likely explanation is a read error, given a far larger clone one base away. J is TRBJ2-1 and V is TRBV11-3; 9 positions agree with TRBD2. The end of the DNA aligns better with TRBJ2-5, so the J call may be wrong. The CDR3 has 16 amino acids. Germline V gives CDR1 SGHNT, CDR2 YENEEA. Here the CDR3 reads CASSLGASGDQEAQYF. The CDR3 DNA follows: TGTGCCAGCAGCTTAGGAGCTAGCGGGGACCAAGAGGCCCAGTACTTC.